The T cell receptor (beta chain) under discussion was sequenced for a study of OX40 agonist ivuxolimab in advanced cancers. With baseline, cycle 4 day 1, and cycle 7 day 1 as timepoints, blood was sampled. Germline V CDR1 and CDR2: MGHRA, YSYEKL. V was pared by 0 bases and J by 7 bases, with 10 bases between. The CDR3 extends over 14 amino acids. Generated by immunoSEQ multiplex PCR, the TCRdb table keeps only in-frame clones and is missing some. Of about 86,000 clones listed, around 90% were seen once; the top ten hold 1.3% to 1.5%. The chain joins TRBV4-1 to TRBJ1-5; D not certain. The source of this sequence is an adult with an advanced solid tumor such as melanoma, head and neck, liver or kidney cancer. The specimen was CD4+ or CD8+ T cells sorted from blood, collected in a trial of the OX40 agonist ivuxolimab. Written as DNA, the CDR3 is TGCGCCAGCAGCCAAGATCATGGAGGACAGCCCCAGCATTTT. Residues: CASSQDHGGQPQHF.